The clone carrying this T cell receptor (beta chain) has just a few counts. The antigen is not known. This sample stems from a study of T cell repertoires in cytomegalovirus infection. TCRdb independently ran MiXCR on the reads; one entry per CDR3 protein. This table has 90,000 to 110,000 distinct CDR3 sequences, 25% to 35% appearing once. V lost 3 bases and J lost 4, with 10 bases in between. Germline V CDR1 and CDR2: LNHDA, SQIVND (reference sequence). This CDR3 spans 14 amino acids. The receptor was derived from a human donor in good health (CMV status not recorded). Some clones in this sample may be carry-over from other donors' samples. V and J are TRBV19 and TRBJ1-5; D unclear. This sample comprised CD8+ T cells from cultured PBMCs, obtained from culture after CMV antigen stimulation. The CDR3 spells CASSMNAVNQPQHF. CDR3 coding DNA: TGTGCCAGTAGTATGAACGCAGTTAATCAGCCCCAGCATTTT.